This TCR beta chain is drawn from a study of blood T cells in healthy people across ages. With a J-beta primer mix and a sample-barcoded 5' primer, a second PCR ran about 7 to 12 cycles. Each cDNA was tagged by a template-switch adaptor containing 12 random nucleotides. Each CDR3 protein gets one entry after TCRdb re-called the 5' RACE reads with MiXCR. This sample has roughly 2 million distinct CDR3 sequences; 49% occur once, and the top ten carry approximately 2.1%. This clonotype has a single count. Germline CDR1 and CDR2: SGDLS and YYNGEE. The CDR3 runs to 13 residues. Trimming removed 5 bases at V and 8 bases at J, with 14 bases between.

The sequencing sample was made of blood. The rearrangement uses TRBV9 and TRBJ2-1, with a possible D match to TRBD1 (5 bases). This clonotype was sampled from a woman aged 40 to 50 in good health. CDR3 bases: TGTGCCAGCAGTGCCAGGGTTTCGGATGAGCAGTTCTTC. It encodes CASSARVSDEQFF.